This TCR beta chain was recovered during a study of PD-1 blockade in classical Hodgkin lymphoma. Exposure to brentuximab vedotin varied, and each patient had relapsed following autologous stem cell transplantation. This clone was recorded once. The CDR3 contains 14 residues. The germline V gene encodes CDR1 MNHEY and CDR2 SMNVEV (reference sequence). Trimming removed 5 bases from V and 3 bases from J, with 14 bases in between. Profiling relied on immunoSEQ multiplex PCR, and the TCRdb table lists in-frame clones only, not all of them. This table has some 100,000 clones, around 90% appearing once. This specimen consisted of peripheral blood mononuclear cells (PBMCs), obtained at baseline. The clonotype was recovered from a human donor with classical Hodgkin lymphoma. The rearrangement joins TRBV27 to TRBJ2-7, with D hard to call. CDR3 DNA sequence: TGTGCCAGCAGTCCAGGCTTCGTGGGCTACGAGCAGTACTTC. This encodes CASSPGFVGYEQYF.